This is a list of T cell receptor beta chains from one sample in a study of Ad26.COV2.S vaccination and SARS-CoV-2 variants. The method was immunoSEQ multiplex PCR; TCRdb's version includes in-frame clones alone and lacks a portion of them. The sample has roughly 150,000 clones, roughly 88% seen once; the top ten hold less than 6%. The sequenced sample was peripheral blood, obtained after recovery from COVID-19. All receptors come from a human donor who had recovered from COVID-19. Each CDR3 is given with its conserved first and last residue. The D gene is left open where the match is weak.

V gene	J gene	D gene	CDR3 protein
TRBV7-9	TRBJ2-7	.	CASSRWQGTHEQYF
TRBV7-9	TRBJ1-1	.	CASSLRRVNTEAFF
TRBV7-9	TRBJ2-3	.	CASSKLTGPTDTQYF
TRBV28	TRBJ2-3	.	CASSLGGTDTQYF
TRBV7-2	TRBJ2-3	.	CASSLWSQVGTQYF
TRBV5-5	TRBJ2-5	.	CASSPEGRQETQYF
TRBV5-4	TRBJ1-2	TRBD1	CASSVGTAPNYGYTF
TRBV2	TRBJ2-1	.	CASSEVPVSYNEQFF
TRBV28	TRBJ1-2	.	CASSFLNRITNYGYTF
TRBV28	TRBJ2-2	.	CASSLLVGELFF
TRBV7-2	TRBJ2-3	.	CASSQGGSTDTQYF
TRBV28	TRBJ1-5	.	CASSYNRAGNQPQHF
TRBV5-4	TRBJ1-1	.	CASSFVTSPEAFF
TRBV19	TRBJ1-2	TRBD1	CASSRTQSGTGQIHNYGYTF
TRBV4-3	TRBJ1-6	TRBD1	CASRGTAGHLDNSPLHF
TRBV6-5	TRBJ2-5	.	CASSYSYTYQETQYF
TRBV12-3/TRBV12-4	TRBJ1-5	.	CASSFGRQPQHF
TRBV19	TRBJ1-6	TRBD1	CASSVGQGVNSPLHF
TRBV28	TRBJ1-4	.	CASSSYNEKLFF
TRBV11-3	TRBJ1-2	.	CASSQQGAGYTF
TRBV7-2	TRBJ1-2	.	CASRKDRGFYGYTF
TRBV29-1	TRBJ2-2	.	CSVAVGGGWGGELFF
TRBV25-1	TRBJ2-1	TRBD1	CASSETGGRNNEQFF
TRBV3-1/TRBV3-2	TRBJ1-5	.	CASKDNQPQHF
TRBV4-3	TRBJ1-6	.	CASSQRGSNSPLHF
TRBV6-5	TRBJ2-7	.	CASSVGGPYEQYF
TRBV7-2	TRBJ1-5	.	CASSLAPIGQPQHF
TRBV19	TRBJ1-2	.	CASSISPPGGDGYTF
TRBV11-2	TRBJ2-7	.	CASSLSPAGQSYEQYF
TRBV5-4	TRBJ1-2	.	CASSSGISVYGYTF
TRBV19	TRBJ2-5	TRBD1	CASSIGQGVKTQYF
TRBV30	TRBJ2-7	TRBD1	CAWSTVWDRNSYEQYF
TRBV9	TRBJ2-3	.	CASSAQEALQTTQYF
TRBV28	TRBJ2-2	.	CASSLNRGELFF
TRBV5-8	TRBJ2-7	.	CASTPGTYEQYF
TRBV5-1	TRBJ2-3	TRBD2	CASSSNLAGSTDTQYF
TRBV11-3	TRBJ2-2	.	CASSLVPTGELFF
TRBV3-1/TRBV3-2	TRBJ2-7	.	CASSPSGTTYEQYF
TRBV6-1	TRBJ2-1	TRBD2	CASTELAGGSYNEQFF
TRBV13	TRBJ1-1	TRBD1	CASRHHLLDRGFGNTEAFF
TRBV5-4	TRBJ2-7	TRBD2	CASSPGGTDNSYEQYF
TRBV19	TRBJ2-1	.	CASSAGTARNEQFF
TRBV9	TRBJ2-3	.	CASSVDGGTDTQYF
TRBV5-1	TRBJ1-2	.	CASSPTTGKGGYTF
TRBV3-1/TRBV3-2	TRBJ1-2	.	CASSSWTKRDGYTF
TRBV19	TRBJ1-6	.	CASGDSGLSNSPLHF
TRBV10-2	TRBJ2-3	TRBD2	CASSAPIRDYLSGADTQYF
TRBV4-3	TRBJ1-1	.	CASSQEDQGYTEAFF
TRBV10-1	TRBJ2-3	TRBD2	CASSGTSGASTDTQYF
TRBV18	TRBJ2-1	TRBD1	CASSLQGNEQFF
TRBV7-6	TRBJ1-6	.	CASSLNNSPLHF